The 29 T cell receptor beta chains given below trace back to one sample, sequenced in a study of blood T cell repertoires in COVID-19. TCRdb keeps only in-frame clones here, not all; method: immunoSEQ multiplex PCR. The profile shows about 180,000 clones, about 90% of them singletons. Sequenced sample: PBMCs or T cells enriched from blood (not recorded which). These receptors all stem from a human donor with acute COVID-19. The donor label of this sample is uncertain.

DNA of the CDR3: TGCGCCAGCAGCCAGGGTAGCGGGGGCTCCTACGAGCAGTACTTC. Protein product: CASSQGSGGSYEQYF. The chain joins TRBV4-3 to TRBJ2-7, with 9 bases identical to TRBD2. The CDR3 length is 15 residues. The ends lost 3 bases at V and 0 bases at J; junction bases unmatched: 3. In germline, CDR1 is LGHNA, CDR2 YSLEER.

The chain is built from TRBV2 and TRBJ1-2; 7 bases are a match to TRBD1. The V and J ends lost 1 base and 0 bases, in that order; junction bases with no gene match: 8. Germline V gene sequence: CDR1 SNHLY, CDR2 FYNNEI. The CDR3 length is 17 residues. CDR3 residues: CASSEVGQLSANYGYTF. The CDR3 coding sequence is TGTGCCAGCAGTGAAGTGGGACAGCTTTCAGCTAACTATGGCTACACCTTC.

V usage is TRBV11-2 and J usage is TRBJ2-7, with 7 bases aligning to TRBD1. This CDR3 contains 16 residues. CDR1 SGHAT and CDR2 FQNNGV come from the germline V gene. V dropped 4 bases and J dropped 2; count of bases not matched to a gene: 11. The CDR3 bases are TGTGCCAGCAGCTCTTTCCGACAGGGACAAACCTACGAGCAGTACTTC. This codes for CASSSFRQGQTYEQYF.

This clone was found once. The chain joins TRBV30 to TRBJ1-1, with a tentative D call TRBD1 (5 bases). The CDR3 covers 15 residues. The germline CDR1 and CDR2 sequences are GTSNPN and SVGIG (reference sequence). The V end lost 2 bases, the J end lost 1 base, and 14 bases lay between the germline ends. The CDR3 spells CAWSTEGLRNTEAFF. DNA for the CDR3: TGTGCCTGGAGTACTGAGGGACTGCGGAACACTGAAGCTTTCTTT.

The rearrangement joins TRBV4-2 to TRBJ2-6, with TRBD2 matching 10 bases. Germline V CDR1 and CDR2: LGHNA, YNFKEQ. The CDR3 contains 20 residues. Trimming took 0 bases from V and 0 from J; bases not matched to a gene: 8. The CDR3 nucleotides read TGTGCCAGCAGCCAAGAAGAAGGGCTAGCGGGGGTCTCTGGGGCCAACGTCCTGACTTTC. Amino acid sequence: CASSQEEGLAGVSGANVLTF.

This clone was counted a few times. The gene calls are TRBV2 and TRBJ1-5, with TRBD1 matching 8 bases. The V segment lost 1 base and the J segment 2 bases; nucleotides outside the gene matches: 4. Germline V gives CDR1 SNHLY, CDR2 FYNNEI. The CDR3 runs to 16 residues. The CDR3 region has the DNA TGTGCCAGCAGTGAAGTCGCGACAGGGGGCAATCAGCCCCAGCATTTT. Its translation: CASSEVATGGNQPQHF.

This rearrangement joins TRBV18 to TRBJ1-1, with 8 bases lining up with TRBD1. Per germline, CDR1 KGHSH and CDR2 LQKENI. V trimming: 0 bases; J trimming: 1 base; junction bases outside the gene matches: 4. CDR3 length: 16 residues. The CDR3 nucleotides read TGTGCCAGCTCACCACCGGGACAGGCGGGGAACACTGAAGCTTTCTTT. The encoded protein is CASSPPGQAGNTEAFF. Using reference TRBV18 and TRBJ1-1 for the parts outside the CDR3, the full variable domain is NAGVMQNPRHLVRRRGQEARLRCSPMKGHSHVYWYRQLPEEGLKFMVYLQKENIIDESGMPKERFSAEFPKEGPSILRIQQVVRGDSAAYFCASSPPGQAGNTEAFFGQGTRLTVV.

This clone was counted a single time. The chain couples TRBV29-1 to TRBJ1-2; 7 nucleotides match TRBD1. From germline, CDR1 is SQVTM and CDR2 ANQGSEA. This CDR3 comprises 13 residues. V gave up 6 bases and J gave up 5 bases; unmatched junction bases: 9. CDR3 nucleotides: TGCAGCGTCGCAACAGGGGAAAATTATGGCTACACCTTC. It encodes CSVATGENYGYTF.

The chain employs TRBV19 and TRBJ1-1; no clear D gene. Germline CDR1 reads LNHDA; CDR2 reads SQIVND (reference sequence). The CDR3 runs to 15 residues. V was trimmed by 6 bases and J by 0 bases, leaving 14 bases between them. Here the CDR3 DNA reads TGTGCCAGTAGCATTCTAGTGGGTATGAACACTGAAGCTTTCTTT. Its protein product is CASSILVGMNTEAFF.

The rearrangement uses TRBV12-5 and TRBJ2-1; 11 bases map to TRBD2. Germline CDR1 LGHNT, CDR2 FRNRAP. V trimming: 3 bases; J trimming: 7 bases; junction bases outside the gene matches: 5. The CDR3 extends over 15 amino acids. CDR3 nucleotides: TGTGCTAGTGGTTTACTAGCGGGGGTGGGGAATGAGCAGTTCTTC. Its translation is CASGLLAGVGNEQFF.

The chain has TRBV5-6 and TRBJ2-7, with D possibly being TRBD2 (6 bases). Germline lookup yields CDR1 SGHDT and CDR2 YYEEEE. V lost 5 bases to trimming and J lost 0 bases, with 18 bases between them. CDR3 size: 16 residues. CDR3 bases: TGTGCCAGCAGTGGGGGAAGCGCGGGGAGCTCCTACGAGCAGTACTTC. This sequence encodes CASSGGSAGSSYEQYF.

The chain combines TRBV19 with TRBJ2-7; maybe TRBD1 (6 bases). This CDR3 region has 13 residues. The V end lost 5 bases, the J end lost 3 bases, and 11 bases lay between the germline ends. From germline, CDR1 is LNHDA and CDR2 SQIVND (reference sequence). The CDR3 spells CASSWGPNYEQYF. The CDR3 DNA reads as TGTGCCAGTAGTTGGGGGCCGAACTACGAGCAGTACTTC.

The chain recombines TRBV9 with TRBJ2-1; 8 nucleotides match TRBD1. CDR1 and CDR2 (germline): SGDLS, YYNGEE. The CDR3 loop spans 14 amino acids. After removal of 0 bases from V and 8 bases from J, the junction contained 4 bases not matched to a gene. CDR3 loop: CASSVDQGAYEQFF. Written as DNA, the CDR3 is TGTGCCAGCAGCGTAGATCAGGGGGCTTATGAGCAGTTCTTC.

Regarding this clone: Within the sample, other DNA sequences also encode this same CDR3. V is TRBV9 and J is TRBJ2-7; 10 bases fit TRBD1. Germline values: CDR1 SGDLS, CDR2 YYNGEE. After removal of 4 bases from V and 2 bases from J, the junction contained 3 bases not matched to a gene. The CDR3 has 14 residues. The chain's CDR3 is CASSLGQGAYEQYF. The CDR3 DNA reads as TGTGCCAGCAGCTTAGGACAGGGGGCCTACGAGCAGTACTTC.

The V gene is TRBV21-1, the J gene TRBJ1-2. TRBV21-1 counts as a pseudogene. The CDR3 covers 12 residues. The CDR3 nucleotides are TGTGCCAGCAGGAGGGAGAACTATGGCTACACCTTC. Translation: CASRRENYGYTF.

This chain links TRBV6-2 or TRBV6-3 with TRBJ1-2; D call uncertain. Germline-derived CDR1 and CDR2 are MNHEY and SVGEGT. The CDR3 consists of 13 residues. V gave up 6 bases and J gave up 1 base, with 9 bases separating them. The CDR3 loop reads CASSRRDNYGYTF. For the CDR3, the DNA is TGTGCCAGCAGCCGCCGGGATAACTATGGCTACACCTTC.

The V call is TRBV25-1, the J call TRBJ2-7; D is ambiguous. Germline CDR1 and CDR2: MGHDK and SYGVNS. Trimming left V 3 bases short and J 2 bases short, with 5 bases between. This CDR3 contains 12 residues. The CDR3 nucleotides read TGTGCCAGCAGTGACCCTCCCTACGAGCAGTACTTC. Its translation is CASSDPPYEQYF.

CDR3 protein: CASSPSAVLGDEQYF. CDR3 nucleotide sequence: TGTGCCAGCTCACCAAGTGCGGTTTTGGGTGACGAGCAGTACTTC. This rearrangement joins TRBV18 to TRBJ2-7; D ambiguous. The germline V gene has CDR1 KGHSH and CDR2 LQKENI. V lost 2 bases to trimming and J lost 5 bases, with 16 bases between them. The CDR3 totals 15 residues.

This clone showed up just a few times. This chain joins TRBV6-1 and TRBJ2-7; a weak D match, TRBD2 (6 bases). This CDR3 is 13 amino acids long. The germline V gene encodes CDR1 MNHNS and CDR2 SASEGT. Trimming cost V 1 base and J 4 bases, with 8 bases left between them. CDR3 bases: TGTGCCAGCAGTGAAGGCGGGGAGTACGAGCAGTACTTC. Amino acids: CASSEGGEYEQYF.

V gene TRBV5-1 combines with J gene TRBJ1-4; 10 bases are a match to TRBD1. The CDR3 runs 15 residues. Germline CDR1 SGHRS, CDR2 YFSETQ. With V trimmed by 4 bases and J by 6 bases, 6 bases remained unmatched. The CDR3 nucleotides are TGCGCCAGCAGCAGGACAGGGGGTCCCGATGAAAAACTGTTTTTT. Protein sequence: CASSRTGGPDEKLFF.

This clone was counted between two and nine times. The chain uses TRBV15 and TRBJ1-2; D unclear. Germline CDR1 reads LNHNV; CDR2 reads YYDKDF (reference sequence). Trimming removed 5 bases at V and 4 bases at J, with 14 bases between. This CDR3 has 14 residues. The DNA of the CDR3 is TGTGCCACCAGCTCGGCGGGAGGTGGCTATGGCTACACCTTC. Its translation: CATSSAGGGYGYTF.

The chain links TRBV5-1 to TRBJ2-5; the D gene is possibly TRBD2 (6 bases). The CDR3 is 15 amino acids. The V end lost 4 bases, the J end lost 1 base, and 14 bases lay between the germline ends. CDR1 SGHRS and CDR2 YFSETQ come from the germline V gene. DNA of the CDR3: TGCGCCAGCAGCGGCCTCGGAGGGATCCAAGAGACCCAGTACTTC. This gives the protein CASSGLGGIQETQYF.

The V and J genes are TRBV18 and TRBJ1-5; D gene unclear. The CDR3 totals 12 residues. V was trimmed by 3 bases and J by 4 bases, leaving 4 bases between them. Germline V gene lookup returns CDR1 KGHSH and CDR2 LQKENI. The CDR3, as DNA: TGTGCCAGCTCACCCTCGAATCAGCCCCAGCATTTT. It specifies CASSPSNQPQHF.

In this sample, this clone turned up once. The chain employs TRBV5-1 and TRBJ1-1, with no clear D. CDR3 length: 13 residues. Trimming shortened V by 2 bases and J by 0 bases, and 5 bases separated the two germline ends. Per germline, CDR1 SGHRS and CDR2 YFSETQ. In DNA, the CDR3 is TGCGCCAGCAGCTTTGAGGTGAACACTGAAGCTTTCTTT. Translating gives CASSFEVNTEAFF.

The chain employs TRBV13 and TRBJ2-2; the D gene is possibly TRBD2 (5 bases). Trimming removed 1 base from V and 0 bases from J, with 21 bases in between. This CDR3 has 20 amino acids. Germline CDR1 and CDR2: PRHDT and FYEKMQ (reference sequence). The chain's CDR3 is CASSLEGERRRPSNTGELFF. CDR3 in DNA: TGTGCCAGCAGCTTAGAGGGAGAGCGGAGGCGGCCTTCGAACACCGGGGAGCTGTTTTTT.

In its sample, this clone was seen once. The chain is built from TRBV30 and TRBJ1-5, with TRBD1 matching over 7 bases. The CDR3 loop spans 15 amino acids. V trimming: 3 bases; J trimming: 7 bases; junction bases outside the gene matches: 12. Germline CDR1 and CDR2: GTSNPN and SVGIG (reference sequence). The CDR3: CAWSDDREEGQPQHF. In DNA form, the CDR3 reads TGTGCCTGGAGCGATGACAGGGAGGAAGGACAGCCCCAGCATTTT. Filled out from reference TRBV30 and TRBJ1-5, the complete variable domain reads SQTIHQWPATLVQPVGSPLSLECTVEGTSNPNLYWYRQAAGRGLQLLFYSVGIGQISSEVPQNLSASRPQDRQFILSSKKLLLSDSGFYLCAWSDDREEGQPQHFGDGTRLSIL.

The chain uses TRBV5-1 and TRBJ2-7; maybe TRBD1 (5 bases). Trimming pared 1 base from V and 2 bases from J, leaving 10 bases between. Germline CDR1 and CDR2: SGHRS and YFSETQ. The CDR3 is made up of 14 amino acids. The CDR3 bases are TGCGCCAGCAGCTTGTGGGCAGGGACCTACGAGCAGTACTTC. Encoded protein: CASSLWAGTYEQYF.

V gene TRBV6-6 combines with J gene TRBJ2-3; D ambiguous. V lost 3 bases, J lost 4 bases, and 11 bases lay in between. The CDR3 is 14 residues long. CDR1 is MNHNY, CDR2 SVGAGI, per germline (reference sequence). CDR3 DNA: TGTGCCAGCAGTTATAGCCGTAGAGCAGATACGCAGTATTTT. This encodes CASSYSRRADTQYF.

The chain couples TRBV19 to TRBJ2-2; D not certain. CDR3 length: 13 amino acids. In germline, CDR1 is LNHDA, CDR2 SQIVND (reference sequence). V was cut by 1 base and J by 5 bases, with 5 bases left in between. CDR3 DNA sequence: TGTGCCAGTAGTATAGGGAGTACCGGGGAGCTGTTTTTT. It is translated as CASSIGSTGELFF.